These 22 T cell receptor beta chains came from one sample sequenced in a study of T cells in Graves' hyperthyroidism and ophthalmopathy. RNA transcripts provided the source from which TCR beta CDR3 regions were amplified. HTBI primers were used for first-round RT-PCR of the TCR CDR3. TCRdb reprocessed the multiplex PCR reads via MiXCR and lists one record per CDR3 protein. The table records around 190,000 distinct CDR3 sequences, about a sixth of them present only once. The sequencing input was blood. Every receptor here comes from a woman between 45 and 65 years old with Graves' hyperthyroidism.

This clonotype was picked up many times. V usage is TRBV5-1 and J usage is TRBJ1-1; possibly TRBD1 for D (5 bases). This CDR3 region has 16 residues. Trimming removed 2 bases at V and 0 bases at J, with 14 bases between. Germline-derived CDR1 and CDR2 are SGHRS and YFSETQ. For the CDR3, the DNA is TGCGCCAGCAGCTTAGGGACGGTGCAACTGAACACTGAAGCTTTCTTT. Encoded protein: CASSLGTVQLNTEAFF.

V usage is TRBV6-1 and J usage is TRBJ1-2, with D possibly matching TRBD1 (6 bases). The ends were cut back, 2 bases at V and 5 bases at J, with 12 bases in the middle. This CDR3 has 14 residues. The germline V gene has CDR1 MNHNS and CDR2 SASEGT. In nucleotides, the CDR3 is TGTGCCAGCAGTGAATTCAGGGGAGTTTATGGCTACACCTTC. It yields the protein CASSEFRGVYGYTF.

This clonotype was seen more than once but under ten times. V usage is TRBV4-2 and J usage is TRBJ2-3; D is unclear. Germline CDR1 reads LGHNA; CDR2 reads YNFKEQ. Trimming took 0 bases from V and 6 from J, leaving 7 bases between them. The CDR3 covers 13 residues. CDR3 nucleotides: TGTGCCAGCAGCCAAGATATCCCGGATACGCAGTATTTT. This sequence encodes CASSQDIPDTQYF.

This clonotype was seen many times. The chain carries TRBV7-9 and TRBJ1-4, with D possibly matching TRBD1 (5 bases). Trimming left V 1 base short and J 7 bases short, with 13 bases between. CDR1 is SEHNR, CDR2 FQNEAQ, per germline (reference sequence). The CDR3 consists of 15 residues. CDR3 in amino acids: CASSLGRGAGEKLFF. The CDR3 DNA reads as TGTGCCAGCAGCTTAGGGCGGGGCGCCGGTGAAAAACTGTTTTTT.

This clonotype was recorded many times. The chain uses TRBV27 and TRBJ1-5; 11 positions match TRBD1. This CDR3 spans 15 amino acids. Germline CDR1 MNHEY, CDR2 SMNVEV (reference sequence). V lost 5 bases, J lost 4 bases, and 4 bases stayed unmatched. The CDR3 here is CASSLGQGANQPQHF. DNA for the CDR3: TGTGCCAGCAGTCTCGGACAGGGGGCGAATCAGCCCCAGCATTTT.

Many counts were recorded for this clonotype. The rearrangement joins TRBV7-9 to TRBJ2-2, with D perhaps TRBD1 (6 bases). The CDR3 spans 18 residues. Germline CDR1 and CDR2: SEHNR and FQNEAQ (reference sequence). The V gene lost 5 bases and the J gene lost 6 bases, with 25 bases spanning the gap. The chain's CDR3 is CASSQTGTPSSDAGELFF. In DNA, the CDR3 is TGTGCCAGCAGCCAAACTGGGACACCAAGTTCGGATGCCGGGGAGCTGTTTTTT.

This clonotype has at least ten counts. The rearrangement links TRBV5-6 to TRBJ2-1; 10 bases align to TRBD2. J lost 4 bases, V lost 4 bases, and 5 bases had no gene match. This CDR3 is built from 15 residues. CDR1 is SGHDT and CDR2 is YYEEEE in the germline V gene. The CDR3 sequence: CASSHQLAGYNEQFF. In DNA form, the CDR3 reads TGTGCCAGCAGCCACCAACTAGCGGGGTACAATGAGCAGTTCTTC.

This clonotype was counted ten times or more. The chain recombines TRBV5-1 with TRBJ1-2, with D tentatively TRBD1 (5 bases). With 4 bases removed from V and 2 bases from J, the gap between germline ends came to 18 bases. Germline assignment: CDR1 SGHRS and CDR2 YFSETQ. The CDR3 runs 16 residues. Here the CDR3 reads CASSAGGGRKNYGYTF. CDR3 nucleotides: TGCGCCAGCAGCGCGGGGGGAGGACGAAAAAACTATGGCTACACCTTC.

The chain combines TRBV11-2 with TRBJ2-1; D tentatively reads TRBD1 or TRBD2 (6 bases each). Germline V CDR1 and CDR2: SGHAT, FQNNGV. The CDR3 runs to 17 residues. V lost 5 bases, J lost 0 bases, and 17 bases lay in between. CDR3 DNA sequence: TGTGCCAGCAGCCGCGGGTTAGGGGGGCTCTCCTACAATGAGCAGTTCTTC. It is translated as CASSRGLGGLSYNEQFF.

At least ten counts were recorded for this clonotype. V is TRBV9 and J is TRBJ1-4; D unresolved. In germline, CDR1 is SGDLS, CDR2 YYNGEE. V lost 4 bases and J lost 7, with 14 bases in between. The CDR3 loop spans 14 amino acids. Here the CDR3 reads CASSPWDSSEKLFF. The CDR3 region has the DNA TGTGCCAGCAGCCCGTGGGATAGCAGTGAAAAACTGTTTTTT.

Turning to this clonotype: This may be a read error, as it is one base from a much larger clone. The rearrangement links TRBV15 to TRBJ2-7; D is uncertain. From germline, CDR1 is LNHNV and CDR2 YYDKDF (reference sequence). The CDR3 sequence is 14 residues long. For the CDR3, the DNA is TGTGCCACCAGCGGAGATAGGACCCGCTACGAGCAGTACTTC. As protein: CATSGDRTRYEQYF.

The chain is built from TRBV6-1 and TRBJ1-1; unclear D gene. V dropped 6 bases and J dropped 4 bases, with 12 bases sitting between them. The CDR3 is made up of 13 amino acids. Per germline, CDR1 MNHNS and CDR2 SASEGT. Here the CDR3 DNA reads TGTGCCAGCAGCTTCGGGTGGAGCACTGAAGCTTTCTTT. Amino acids: CASSFGWSTEAFF.

The CDR3 is CASSQERGQPQHF. The CDR3, as DNA: TGTGCCAGCAGCCAAGAGAGAGGTCAGCCCCAGCATTTT. The chain joins TRBV3-1 to TRBJ1-5; D is uncertain. Deletions cut 0 bases from V and 6 bases from J, with 6 bases between. This CDR3 contains 13 residues. CDR1 and CDR2 from the germline V gene are LGHDT and YNNKEL (reference sequence). The whole variable domain, filled in from reference TRBV3-1 and TRBJ1-5, reads DTAVSQTPKYLVTQMGNDKSIKCEQNLGHDTMYWYKQDSKKFLKIMFSYNNKELIINETVPNRFSPKSPDKAHLNLHINSLELGDSAVYFCASSQERGQPQHFGDGTRLSIL.

The table lists this clonotype with a few counts. The rearrangement uses TRBV7-6 and TRBJ1-6; D call uncertain. The CDR3 spans 13 residues. The germline gives CDR1 SGHVS, CDR2 FNYEAQ. Trimming left V 1 base short and J 7 bases short, with 5 bases between. As DNA, the CDR3 is TGTGCCAGCAGCTTAGGGGTGAATTCACCCCTCCACTTT. Its translation: CASSLGVNSPLHF.

This clonotype was counted ten times or more. V is TRBV5-6 and J is TRBJ2-3; D is perhaps TRBD1 (6 bases). CDR1 SGHDT and CDR2 YYEEEE come from the germline V gene. The CDR3 consists of 13 residues. Trimming removed 2 bases at V and 4 bases at J, with 8 bases between. This CDR3 reads CASSFTGPDTQYF. CDR3 sequence (DNA): TGTGCCAGCAGCTTCACAGGGCCAGATACGCAGTATTTT.

This clonotype was seen many times. The junction shows a germline mismatch at one end, possibly a read error. V and J are TRBV7-7 and TRBJ2-1; TRBD1 matches at 8 bases. This CDR3 is 13 amino acids long. Per the germline V gene, CDR1 is SSHAT and CDR2 is FNYEAQ (reference sequence). CDR3 sequence reads: CASSLDRGNEQFF. In nucleotides, the CDR3 is TGTGCTAGCAGCTTAGACAGGGGAAATGAGCAGTTCTTC.

In this sample, this clonotype turned up many times. The rearrangement joins TRBV2 to TRBJ2-3; 11 nucleotides agree with TRBD2. Trimming cost V 6 bases and J 0 bases; bases outside gene matches: 8. Germline-derived CDR1 and CDR2 are SNHLY and FYNNEI. The CDR3 totals 17 residues. This CDR3 is CASRGLAAPLSTDTQYF. CDR3 DNA: TGTGCCAGCAGGGGACTAGCGGCGCCTTTAAGCACAGATACGCAGTATTTT.

This clonotype was seen repeatedly, ten times or more. The J gene is TRBJ2-1, the V gene TRBV20-1; possible D gene TRBD2, 6 bases. V was clipped by 2 bases and J by 5 bases, with 13 bases between them. CDR1 is DFQATT and CDR2 is SNEGSKA in the germline V gene (reference sequence). The CDR3 has 14 residues. Written as DNA, the CDR3 is TGCAGTGCTAGACCCGCGGGGCTTAACAATGAGCAGTTCTTC. Its protein is CSARPAGLNNEQFF.

This clonotype showed up many times. The CDR3 sequence is CASSLGETYNEQFF. The DNA of the CDR3 is TGTGCCAGCAGCTTAGGAGAGACCTACAATGAGCAGTTCTTC. The chain uses TRBV11-3 and TRBJ2-1; D ambiguous. Germline CDR1 reads SGHNT; CDR2 reads YENEEA. This CDR3 spans 14 amino acids. Trimming took off 1 base at V and 2 bases at J, with 6 bases between the two ends.

This clonotype was seen a handful of times. The J gene is TRBJ1-2, the V gene TRBV5-1; maybe TRBD1 (5 bases). The germline V gene has CDR1 SGHRS and CDR2 YFSETQ. CDR3 length: 13 amino acids. V lost 5 bases and J 1 base, leaving 9 bases between the germline ends. The CDR3 DNA reads TGCGCCAGCAGATCGACAGTTAACTATGGCTACACCTTC. Its translation: CASRSTVNYGYTF. Full variable domain (remainder filled in from reference TRBV5-1 and TRBJ1-2): KAGVTQTPRYLIKTRGQQVTLSCSPISGHRSVSWYQQTPGQGLQFLFEYFSETQRNKGNFPGRFSGRQFSNSRSEMNVSTLELGDSALYLCASRSTVNYGYTFGSGTRLTVV.

In this sample, this clonotype turned up many times. Written as DNA, the CDR3 is TGTGCCAGCAGTTCCGACGGACAGGGGGTTTCACCCCTCCACTTT. Translation gives CASSSDGQGVSPLHF. The chain has TRBV6-1 and TRBJ1-6; 10 positions agree with TRBD1. V dropped 5 bases and J dropped 9; count of bases not matched to a gene: 7. This CDR3 contains 15 residues. The germline gives CDR1 MNHNS, CDR2 SASEGT.

The sample holds many counts of this clonotype. The V call is TRBV10-3, the J call TRBJ2-1; 12 bases match TRBD2. The V segment lost 8 bases and the J segment 5 bases; nucleotides outside the gene matches: 1. CDR3 length: 13 residues. The V gene's germline CDR1 is ENHRY and CDR2 SYGVKD. CDR3 in amino acids: CAIGLAGNNEQFF. In DNA form, the CDR3 reads TGTGCCATCGGACTAGCGGGGAACAATGAGCAGTTCTTC.